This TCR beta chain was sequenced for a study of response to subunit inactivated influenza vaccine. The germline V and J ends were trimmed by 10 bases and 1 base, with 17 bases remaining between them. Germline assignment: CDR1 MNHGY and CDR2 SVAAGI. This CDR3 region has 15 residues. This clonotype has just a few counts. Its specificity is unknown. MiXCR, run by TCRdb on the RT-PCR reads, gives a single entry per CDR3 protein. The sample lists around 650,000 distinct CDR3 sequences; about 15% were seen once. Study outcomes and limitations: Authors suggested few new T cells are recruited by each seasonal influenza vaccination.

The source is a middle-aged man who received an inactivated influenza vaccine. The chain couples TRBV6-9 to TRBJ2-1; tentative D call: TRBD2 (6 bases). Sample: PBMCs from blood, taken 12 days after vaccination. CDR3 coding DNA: TGTGCCACCCTAGGACAAGGAGGGTCCTACAATGAGCAGTTCTTC. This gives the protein CATLGQGGSYNEQFF.